These 2 T cell receptor beta chains came from one sample sequenced in a study of regulatory T cells in long-lasting Graves disease. HTBI primers from iRepertoire and Arm-PCR of CDR3 regions yielded the TCR beta libraries. TCRdb re-called the multiplex PCR reads with MiXCR, one entry per CDR3 protein. The table shows more than 650,000 distinct CDR3 sequences, with about 32% occurring only once. Time point denoted: persistent/refractory GD, antithyroid drugs over 5 years with positive TRAb. PBMC-derived RNA was used for the TCR library. This specimen was peripheral blood mononuclear cells (PBMCs), taken when the disease was refractory, from a patient treated with antithyroid drugs. Receptors were obtained from a female donor with Graves disease.

The J gene is TRBJ1-1, the V gene TRBV27; D is perhaps TRBD1 (5 bases). Deletions cut 6 bases from V and 0 bases from J, with 14 bases between. Germline CDR1 MNHEY, CDR2 SMNVEV (reference sequence). CDR3 length: 15 residues. The CDR3 sequence is CASSWGEGVNTEAFF. As DNA, the CDR3 is TGTGCCAGCAGCTGGGGGGAGGGCGTGAACACTGAAGCTTTCTTT.

Comment on this clonotype: Relative to the germline gene, one junction end is altered; a read error may explain this. V and J are TRBV6-1 and TRBJ1-1, with D uncertain. CDR1 is MNHNS and CDR2 is SASEGT in the germline V gene. The CDR3 extends over 12 amino acids. This CDR3 reads CASGRMNTEALF. The CDR3, as DNA: TGTGCCAGCGGGCGGATGAACACTGAAGCTCTCTTT.